What follows are 18 T cell receptor beta chains derived from one specimen sequenced in a study of T cells after yellow fever vaccination. Each CDR3 protein is one row after TCRdb ran MiXCR on the 5' RACE reads. The sample shows some 220,000 distinct CDR3 sequences, around 3.1% of them seen only once. The specimen comprised CD4+ T cells sorted from PBMCs, sampled 10 days after the yellow fever booster vaccination. These receptors all stem from a man aged 18 to 35 who received the YFV17D yellow fever vaccine.

The chain combines TRBV18 with TRBJ2-5; D is perhaps TRBD1 (6 bases). CDR3 length equals 14 residues. Trimming left V 6 bases short and J 4 bases short, with 15 bases between. Germline loops: CDR1 KGHSH, CDR2 LQKENI. CDR3 protein: CASSTTAGAETQYF. As DNA, the CDR3 is TGTGCCAGCTCTACCACGGCAGGGGCAGAGACCCAGTACTTC.

This clonotype has at least ten counts. V and J are TRBV25-1 and TRBJ1-4; no clear D. Trimming stripped 3 bases from V and 4 bases from J, with 6 bases between. From germline, CDR1 is MGHDK and CDR2 SYGVNS. The CDR3 spans 13 residues. CDR3 DNA sequence: TGTGCCAGCAGTGACTTCAATAATGAAAAACTGTTTTTT. Encoded protein: CASSDFNNEKLFF.

This clonotype appeared many times. This rearrangement joins TRBV29-1 to TRBJ2-2, with D possibly matching TRBD1 (5 bases). V was shortened by 7 bases and J by 3 bases, with 18 bases between the two germline ends. The CDR3 spans 15 residues. Germline V gene data show CDR1 as SQVTM and CDR2 as ANQGSEA. CDR3 sequence: CSAKDQGWDTGELFF. The CDR3 DNA follows: TGCAGCGCAAAGGACCAGGGTTGGGACACCGGGGAGCTGTTTTTT.

This clonotype was seen a few times. The J gene is TRBJ2-1, the V gene TRBV7-3; no clear D. This CDR3 has 12 residues. V was trimmed by 4 bases and J by 12 bases, leaving 13 bases between them. CDR1 is SGHTA and CDR2 is FQGTGA in the germline V gene. The CDR3 DNA reads TGTGCCAGCAGCTCTACCCCGAGCGTGCAGTTCTTC. Translated: CASSSTPSVQFF.

This sequence joins TRBV5-1 and TRBJ2-1; D gene unclear. Germline CDR1 and CDR2: SGHRS and YFSETQ. The CDR3 covers 14 residues. V was shortened by 4 bases and J by 7 bases, with 15 bases between the two germline ends. The CDR3 protein is CASSPLPDLNEQFF. DNA for the CDR3: TGCGCCAGCAGCCCCCTCCCCGACTTAAATGAGCAGTTCTTC.

This clonotype has a handful of counts. This chain links TRBV7-9 with TRBJ1-2; 9 bases are a match to TRBD1. The V and J ends lost 5 bases and 2 bases, in that order; junction bases with no gene match: 9. The CDR3 length is 16 residues. Germline CDR1 SEHNR, CDR2 FQNEAQ (reference sequence). The CDR3 coding sequence is TGTGCCAGCAGCCCCATGGGACAGGGCTTAAACTATGGCTACACCTTC. Translated: CASSPMGQGLNYGYTF.

This clonotype occurred many times. The gene calls are TRBV7-9 and TRBJ1-4, with a tentative D call TRBD1 (6 bases). This CDR3 region has 14 residues. The V end was cut by 3 bases, the J end by 4 bases, with 9 bases between. Looked up from germline, CDR1 is SEHNR and CDR2 is FQNEAQ (reference sequence). This chain's CDR3 is CASSLNRDNEKLFF. The DNA of the CDR3 is TGTGCCAGCAGCTTGAACAGGGATAATGAAAAACTGTTTTTT.

This clonotype showed up just a few times. The V and J genes are TRBV7-3 and TRBJ2-5; 9 nucleotides align to TRBD1. J lost 5 bases, V lost 6 bases, and 10 bases had no gene match. Germline V gene sequence: CDR1 SGHTA, CDR2 FQGTGA. This CDR3 spans 15 amino acids. The CDR3 nucleotides read TGTGCCAGCAGTCTTAGGACAGGGGTCTACGAGACCCAGTACTTC. Amino acids: CASSLRTGVYETQYF.

V gene TRBV19 combines with J gene TRBJ1-2, with D tentatively TRBD1 (5 bases). Germline V gene lookup returns CDR1 LNHDA and CDR2 SQIVND (reference sequence). The CDR3 length is 17 residues. Trimming removed 7 bases from V and 7 bases from J, with 28 bases in between. CDR3 DNA: TGTGCCAGTACTTACCAGGACACCGCAGGCGGGTTCCGTGGCTACACCTTC. It codes for CASTYQDTAGGFRGYTF.

This clonotype was recorded many times. The CDR3 region has the DNA TGTGCCAGCAGTTCGGTTTTGGTTGGTGAAAAACTGTTTTTT. Protein sequence: CASSSVLVGEKLFF. The V and J genes are TRBV27 and TRBJ1-4; D remains ambiguous. Germline V gives CDR1 MNHEY, CDR2 SMNVEV (reference sequence). The CDR3 is 14 amino acids. Trimming cost V 4 bases and J 7 bases, with 13 bases left between them.

There are many counts of this clonotype. The gene calls are TRBV7-8 and TRBJ1-5; TRBD1 matches at 7 bases. Germline V CDR1 and CDR2: SGHVS, FQNEAQ. This CDR3 is built from 15 residues. V lost 3 bases, J lost 4 bases, and 6 bases stayed unmatched. Here the CDR3 DNA reads TGTGCCAGCAGCTTTACAGGGGATTGGAATCAGCCCCAGCATTTT. Translating it yields CASSFTGDWNQPQHF.

This clonotype was recorded many times. This rearrangement joins TRBV7-9 to TRBJ2-1, with 12 bases fitting TRBD2. V lost 1 base, J lost 6 bases, and 13 bases stayed unmatched. Germline CDR1 SEHNR, CDR2 FQNEAQ (reference sequence). The CDR3 covers 19 residues. The CDR3 reads CASSLVGRGPSGGGNEQFF. Written as DNA, the CDR3 is TGTGCCAGCAGCTTAGTCGGCCGTGGCCCTAGCGGGGGGGGCAATGAGCAGTTCTTC.

Many counts were recorded for this clonotype. CDR3 coding DNA: TGTGCCATCAGTGGGGGGGGACCCTACAATGAGCAGTTCTTC. It encodes CAISGGGPYNEQFF. The gene calls are TRBV10-3 and TRBJ2-1; 7 bases align to TRBD2. The V and J ends lost 4 bases and 2 bases, in that order; junction bases with no gene match: 2. Germline V lookup: CDR1 ENHRY, CDR2 SYGVKD. CDR3 size: 14 residues.

The table lists this clonotype with a few counts. CDR3 in DNA: TGTGCCAGCAGCGTCGACAGGGGGCAAACTGAAGCTTTCTTT. Translating it yields CASSVDRGQTEAFF. The chain uses TRBV7-2 and TRBJ1-1; 10 bases align to TRBD1. CDR1 is SGHTA, CDR2 FQGNSA, per germline. The CDR3 has 14 residues. J lost 5 bases, V lost 5 bases, and 5 bases had no gene match.

This chain joins TRBV2 and TRBJ1-2, with D possibly being TRBD1 (6 bases). The length of the CDR3 is 12 residues. The germline V gene encodes CDR1 SNHLY and CDR2 FYNNEI. The ends were cut back, 10 bases at V and 3 bases at J, with 12 bases in the middle. The CDR3 DNA sequence: TGTGCCATCTCATACAGGGACTATGGCTACACCTTC. Amino acid sequence: CAISYRDYGYTF.

The chain links TRBV18 to TRBJ2-7, with 7 nucleotides matching TRBD2. J gave up 0 bases and V 3 bases, and 5 bases lay outside the gene matches. This CDR3 region has 15 residues. Germline CDR1 reads KGHSH; CDR2 reads LQKENI. In DNA, the CDR3 is TGTGCCAGCTCACCGTCTGGGAGGGGCTCCTACGAGCAGTACTTC. Amino acid sequence: CASSPSGRGSYEQYF. Full variable domain (remainder filled in from reference TRBV18 and TRBJ2-7): NAGVMQNPRHLVRRRGQEARLRCSPMKGHSHVYWYRQLPEEGLKFMVYLQKENIIDESGMPKERFSAEFPKEGPSILRIQQVVRGDSAAYFCASSPSGRGSYEQYFGPGTRLTVT.

The sample holds many counts of this clonotype. This chain connects TRBV7-9 to TRBJ1-1; tentative D call: TRBD1 (6 bases). Germline values: CDR1 SEHNR, CDR2 FQNEAQ (reference sequence). The CDR3 consists of 15 residues. Deletions cut 4 bases from V and 1 base from J, with 13 bases between. CDR3 loop: CASSSTTQGNTEAFF. CDR3 DNA sequence: TGTGCCAGCAGCTCCACGACACAGGGGAACACTGAAGCTTTCTTT. The variable domain in full, with the rest retrieved from reference TRBV7-9 and TRBJ1-1, is DTGVSQNPRHKITKRGQNVTFRCDPISEHNRLYWYRQTLGQGPEFLTYFQNEAQLEKSRLLSDRFSAERPKGSFSTLEIQRTEQGDSAMYLCASSSTTQGNTEAFFGQGTRLTVV.

This clonotype came up a few times. This rearrangement joins TRBV19 to TRBJ2-1; possibly TRBD2 for D (6 bases). This CDR3 spans 14 amino acids. V was clipped by 4 bases and J by 4 bases, with 11 bases between them. The germline V gene has CDR1 LNHDA and CDR2 SQIVND (reference sequence). The CDR3 reads CASSTGRGYNEQFF. The CDR3 coding sequence is TGTGCCAGTAGTACCGGGCGGGGTTACAATGAGCAGTTCTTC.